These T cell receptor beta chains were read from a single sample in a study of blood T cell repertoires in COVID-19. The method was immunoSEQ multiplex PCR; TCRdb's version includes in-frame clones alone and lacks a portion of them. The data contain 110,000 to 150,000 clones, around nine tenths of them singletons. The sample taken for sequencing was peripheral blood. The source of these receptors is a woman between 50 and 59 years old with acute or convalescent COVID-19. The conserved cysteine and the conserved F or W are not part of the CDR3 here. Clone size, where shown, is once, few, many, or a class for clones that have expanded.

TRBJ2-7	TRBV18	-	ASSRVGSSYEQY
TRBJ1-2	TRBV11-3	few	ASSERQGNGGYT
TRBJ2-2	TRBV4-2	-	ASSQETIRQGAIGELF
TRBJ1-5	TRBV19	-	ASSMLPRGSNQPQH
TRBJ2-6	TRBV11-1	-	ASSLQGSGANVLT
TRBJ1-3	TRBV6-5	-	ASSYSTQGSGNTIY
TRBJ2-1	TRBV9	-	ASSRTSGSVSYNEQF
TRBJ2-6	TRBV27	-	ASLSEGPSSGANVLT
TRBJ2-2	TRBV9	-	ASSLGVAGASGELF
TRBJ1-2	TRBV6-5	-	ASTPAAGNYGYT
TRBJ1-3	TRBV9	-	ASSVGDFSGNTIY
TRBJ2-7	TRBV6-6	-	ASSYYGSDNEQY
TRBJ2-7	TRBV5-1	-	ASSLGGVSSYEQY
TRBJ2-1	TRBV5-4	-	ASSLVGTSNEQF
TRBJ1-1	TRBV5-6	-	ASSFTGTGGQVAF
TRBJ2-7	TRBV7-6	once	ASSLAAGQGVPYEQY
TRBJ1-1	TRBV10-3	-	AIKGQGARSTEAF